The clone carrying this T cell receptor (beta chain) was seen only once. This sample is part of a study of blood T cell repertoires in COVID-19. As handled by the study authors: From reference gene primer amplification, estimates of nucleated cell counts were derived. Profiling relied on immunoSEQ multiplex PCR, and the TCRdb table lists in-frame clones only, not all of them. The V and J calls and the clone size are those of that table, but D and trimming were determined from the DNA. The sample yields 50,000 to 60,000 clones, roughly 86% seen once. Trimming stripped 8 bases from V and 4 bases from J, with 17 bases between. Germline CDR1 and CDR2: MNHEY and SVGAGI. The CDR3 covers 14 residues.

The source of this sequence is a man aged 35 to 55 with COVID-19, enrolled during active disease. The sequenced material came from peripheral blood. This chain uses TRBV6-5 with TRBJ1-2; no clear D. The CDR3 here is CASGSPGSLYGYTF. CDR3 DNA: TGTGCCAGCGGGTCCCCAGGATCCCTCTATGGCTACACCTTC.